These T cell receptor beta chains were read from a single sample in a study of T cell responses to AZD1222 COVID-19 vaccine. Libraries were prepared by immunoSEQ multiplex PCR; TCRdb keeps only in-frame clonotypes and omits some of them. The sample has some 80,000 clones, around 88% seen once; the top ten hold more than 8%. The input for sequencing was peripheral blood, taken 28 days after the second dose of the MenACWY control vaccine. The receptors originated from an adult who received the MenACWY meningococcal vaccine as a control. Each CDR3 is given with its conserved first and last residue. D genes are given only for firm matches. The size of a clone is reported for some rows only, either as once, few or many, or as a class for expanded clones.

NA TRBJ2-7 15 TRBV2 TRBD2 CASSTSGGGPYEQYF TGTGCCAGCAGTACCAGCGGGGGGGGTCCCTACGAGCAGTACTTC
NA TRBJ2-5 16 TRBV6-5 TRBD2 CASSSSGGTTQETQYF TGTGCCAGCAGTTCTAGCGGGGGGACCACCCAAGAGACCCAGTACTTC
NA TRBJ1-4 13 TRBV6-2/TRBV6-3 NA CASSLDSNEKLFF TGTGCCAGCAGTTTGGACAGTAATGAAAAACTGTTTTTT
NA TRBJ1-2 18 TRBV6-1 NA CASSERGLWSQSNYGYTF TGTGCCAGCAGTGAGCGGGGACTCTGGTCGCAATCTAACTATGGCTACACCTTC
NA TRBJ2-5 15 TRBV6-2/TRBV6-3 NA CASSYSFGGQETQYF TGTGCCAGCAGTTACTCATTCGGAGGGCAAGAGACCCAGTACTTC
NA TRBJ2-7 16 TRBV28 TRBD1 CASSLSGQGVENEQYF TGTGCCAGCAGTTTATCAGGCCAGGGGGTGGAAAACGAGCAGTACTTC
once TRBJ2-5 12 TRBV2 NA CASVGSPETQYF TGTGCCAGCGTGGGAAGCCCAGAGACCCAGTACTTC
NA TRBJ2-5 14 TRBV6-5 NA CASSLGGVGETQYF TGTGCCAGCAGTTTGGGGGGAGTGGGGGAGACCCAGTACTTC
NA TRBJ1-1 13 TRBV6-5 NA CASIRGAGTEAFF TGTGCCAGCATTCGGGGGGCGGGAACTGAAGCTTTCTTT
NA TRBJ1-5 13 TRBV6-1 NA CASSEGTDLPQHF TGTGCCAGCAGTGAAGGGACGGACTTGCCCCAGCATTTT
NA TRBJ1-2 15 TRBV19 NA CASSIRTRASYGYTF TGTGCCAGTAGTATTCGGACGCGGGCTTCCTATGGCTACACCTTC
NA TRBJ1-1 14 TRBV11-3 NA CASSPGRASTEAFF TGTGCCAGCAGCCCTGGGAGGGCGAGTACTGAAGCTTTCTTT
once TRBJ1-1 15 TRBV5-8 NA CASSSRDNGETEAFF TGTGCCAGCAGCTCCCGGGACAACGGAGAAACTGAAGCTTTCTTT
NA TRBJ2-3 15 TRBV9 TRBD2 CASSYGGAGTDTQYF TGTGCCAGCAGCTACGGGGGGGCCGGCACAGATACGCAGTATTTT
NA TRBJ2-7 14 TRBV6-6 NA CASRGGEGYYEQYF TGTGCCAGCCGGGGCGGGGAAGGGTATTACGAGCAGTACTTC
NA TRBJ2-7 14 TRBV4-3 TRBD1 CASSQGQGTYEQYF TGCGCCAGCAGCCAAGGACAGGGGACCTACGAGCAGTACTTC
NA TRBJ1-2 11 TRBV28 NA CASRGNYGYTF TGTGCCAGCAGAGGTAACTATGGCTACACCTTC
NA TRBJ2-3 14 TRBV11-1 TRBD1 CASSPGQGTDTQYF TGTGCCAGCAGCCCGGGACAGGGCACAGATACGCAGTATTTT
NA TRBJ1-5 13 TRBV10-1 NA CASRPGKGQPQHF TGCGCCAGCCGCCCAGGGAAGGGTCAGCCCCAGCATTTT
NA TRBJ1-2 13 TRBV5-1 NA CASSFQALYGYTF TGCGCCAGCAGCTTCCAGGCCCTCTATGGCTACACCTTC
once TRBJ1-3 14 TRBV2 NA CASSALTSGNTIYF TGTGCCAGCAGTGCTCTCACCTCTGGAAACACCATATATTTT
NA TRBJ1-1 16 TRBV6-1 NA CASSERADYMNTEAFF TGTGCCAGCAGTGAAAGGGCCGATTACATGAACACTGAAGCTTTCTTT
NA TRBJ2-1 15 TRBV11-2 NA CASKRTTSSYNEQFF TGTGCCAGCAAACGGACAACTAGCTCCTACAATGAGCAGTTCTTC
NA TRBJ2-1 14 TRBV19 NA CASSIVLGYNEQFF TGTGCCAGTAGTATAGTTTTAGGCTACAATGAGCAGTTCTTC
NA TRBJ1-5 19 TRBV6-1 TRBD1 CASSDPGQGGRLGNQPQHF TGTGCCAGCAGTGACCCCGGACAGGGTGGGAGGTTAGGCAATCAGCCCCAGCATTTT
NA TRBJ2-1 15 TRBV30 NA CAWSAFVGSYNEQFF TGTGCCTGGAGTGCGTTCGTAGGCTCCTACAATGAGCAGTTCTTC
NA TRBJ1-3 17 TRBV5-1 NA CASSLEGRLQRGNTIYF TGCGCCAGCAGCTTGGAGGGTAGACTCCAGAGGGGAAACACCATATATTTT
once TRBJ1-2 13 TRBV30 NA CAWSKDMYYGYTF TGTGCCTGGAGTAAGGACATGTACTATGGCTACACCTTC
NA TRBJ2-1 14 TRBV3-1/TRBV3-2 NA CASSLVPDSNEQFF TGTGCCAGCAGCCTAGTTCCAGACTCCAATGAGCAGTTCTTC
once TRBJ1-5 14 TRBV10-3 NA CAISRDGGNQPQHF TGTGCCATCAGCCGGGACGGAGGGAATCAGCCCCAGCATTTT
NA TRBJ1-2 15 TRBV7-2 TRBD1 CASSLPGTVQMLYTF TGTGCCAGCAGCTTACCGGGGACAGTTCAAATGCTCTACACCTTC
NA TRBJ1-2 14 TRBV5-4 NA CASSFSTSLVGYTF TGTGCCAGCAGCTTCTCGACAAGTCTGGTAGGCTACACCTTC
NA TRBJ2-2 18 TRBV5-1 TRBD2 CASCPASGGTMGTGELFF TGCGCCAGCTGCCCGGCTAGCGGGGGTACGATGGGGACCGGGGAGCTGTTTTTT
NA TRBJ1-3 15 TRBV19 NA CASSTAPRAGNTIYF TGTGCCAGTAGTACCGCGCCGAGGGCTGGAAACACCATATATTTT
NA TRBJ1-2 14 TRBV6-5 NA CATGDSPLNYGYTF TGTGCAACGGGAGACAGTCCCCTTAACTATGGCTACACCTTC
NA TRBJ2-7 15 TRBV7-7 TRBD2 CASSSRAGLAYEQYF TGTGCCAGCAGCTCACGCGCGGGACTAGCGTACGAGCAGTACTTC
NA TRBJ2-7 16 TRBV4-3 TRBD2 CASSNLERGRTYEQYF TGCGCCAGCAGCAACTTGGAGCGGGGGAGAACCTACGAGCAGTACTTC
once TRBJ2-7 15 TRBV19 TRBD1 CASRHGQGGFYEQYF TGTGCCAGTCGCCACGGACAGGGAGGATTCTACGAGCAGTACTTC
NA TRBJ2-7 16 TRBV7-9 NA CASSDWTPRSSYEQYF TGTGCCAGCAGCGACTGGACACCTAGGAGCTCCTACGAGCAGTACTTC
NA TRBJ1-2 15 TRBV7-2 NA CASSLATAANYGYTF TGTGCCAGCAGCTTAGCTACGGCAGCTAACTATGGCTACACCTTC
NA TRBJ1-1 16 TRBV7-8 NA CASSLGPTAGRTEAFF TGTGCCAGCAGCTTAGGCCCGACGGCCGGGCGTACTGAAGCTTTCTTT
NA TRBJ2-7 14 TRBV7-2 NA CASSLNRGAHEQYF TGTGCCAGCAGCTTAAATCGGGGGGCGCACGAGCAGTACTTC